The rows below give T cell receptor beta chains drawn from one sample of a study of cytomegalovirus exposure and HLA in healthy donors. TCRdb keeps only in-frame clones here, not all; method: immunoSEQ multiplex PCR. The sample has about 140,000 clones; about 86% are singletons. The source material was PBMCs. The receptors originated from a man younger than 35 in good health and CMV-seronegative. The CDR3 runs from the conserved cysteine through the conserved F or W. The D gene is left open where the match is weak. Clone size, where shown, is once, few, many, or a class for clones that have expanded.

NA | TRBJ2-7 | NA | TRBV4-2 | CASSQVDRSRGYEQYF | TGTGCCAGCAGCCAAGTCGACAGGTCGAGGGGCTACGAGCAGTACTTC
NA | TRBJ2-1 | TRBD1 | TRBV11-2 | CASTPQGAYNEQFF | TGTGCCAGCACCCCTCAGGGGGCGTACAATGAGCAGTTCTTC
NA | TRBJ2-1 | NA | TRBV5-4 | CASSSDISNEQFF | TGTGCCAGCAGCTCGGACATCTCCAATGAGCAGTTCTTC
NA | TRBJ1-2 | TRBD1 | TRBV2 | CASSEGQGPPYHGYTF | TGTGCCAGCAGTGAAGGACAGGGGCCACCCTACCATGGCTACACCTTC
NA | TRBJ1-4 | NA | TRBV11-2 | CASSPRGHPESEKLFF | TGTGCCAGCAGCCCCAGAGGTCACCCAGAGAGCGAAAAACTGTTTTTT
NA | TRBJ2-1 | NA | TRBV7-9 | CASSKIGGPPYNEQFF | TGTGCCAGCAGCAAGATTGGAGGGCCTCCCTACAATGAGCAGTTCTTC
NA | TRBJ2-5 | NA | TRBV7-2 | CASSFDYQETQYF | TGTGCCAGCAGCTTTGACTACCAAGAGACCCAGTACTTC
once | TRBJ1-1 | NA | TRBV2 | CASSEWEGLAFF | TGTGCCAGCAGTGAATGGGAGGGGCTTGCTTTCTTT
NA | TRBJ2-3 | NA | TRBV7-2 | CASSGGLAGTDTQYF | TGTGCCAGCAGCGGGGGCCTAGCGGGCACAGATACGCAGTATTTT
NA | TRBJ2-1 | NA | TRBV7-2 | CASSIRHENNEQFF | TGTGCCAGCAGCATCAGACACGAGAACAATGAGCAGTTCTTC
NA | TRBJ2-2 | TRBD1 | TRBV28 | CASSLATGGAYGELFF | TGTGCCAGCAGTTTAGCAACAGGGGGCGCGTACGGGGAGCTGTTTTTT
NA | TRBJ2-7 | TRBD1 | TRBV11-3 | CASSTTGVEQYF | TGTGCCAGCAGCACGACAGGGGTCGAGCAGTACTTC
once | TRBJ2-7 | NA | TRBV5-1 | CASSRTDSYEQYF | TGCGCCAGCTCCCGGACTGACTCCTACGAGCAGTACTTC
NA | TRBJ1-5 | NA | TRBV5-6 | CASSALGGRGSNQPQHF | TGTGCCAGCAGCGCGCTGGGGGGGCGAGGGAGCAATCAGCCCCAGCATTTT
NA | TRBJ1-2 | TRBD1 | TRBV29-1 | CSVEGRGLNYGYTF | TGCAGCGTTGAAGGGAGGGGGCTTAACTATGGCTACACCTTC
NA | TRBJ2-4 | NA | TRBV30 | CAWSLYGTLQNIQYF | TGTGCCTGGAGTCTCTACGGGACTCTCCAAAACATTCAGTACTTC
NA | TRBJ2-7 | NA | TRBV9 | CASSEGLRGYEQYF | TGTGCCAGCAGCGAGGGACTCCGAGGGTACGAGCAGTACTTC
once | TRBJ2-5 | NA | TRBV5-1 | CASSFNTQETQYF | TGCGCCAGCAGCTTCAATACTCAAGAGACCCAGTACTTC
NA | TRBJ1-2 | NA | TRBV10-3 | CAISQYTGVQVGAYTF | TGTGCCATCAGTCAATATACCGGGGTCCAAGTTGGTGCCTACACCTTC
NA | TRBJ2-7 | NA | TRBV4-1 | CASSQVLFTGLHYEQYF | TGCGCCAGCAGCCAAGTGTTATTCACAGGGTTACACTACGAGCAGTACTTC
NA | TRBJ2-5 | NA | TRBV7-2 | CASSLFVVETQYF | TGTGCCAGCAGCTTATTCGTAGTGGAGACCCAGTACTTC
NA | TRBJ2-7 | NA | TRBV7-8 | CASSSKRATYEQYF | TGTGCCAGCAGCTCCAAGCGGGCAACCTACGAGCAGTACTTC
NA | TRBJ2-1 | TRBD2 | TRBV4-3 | CASSHGTSDYNEQFF | TGCGCCAGCAGCCACGGGACTAGCGATTACAATGAGCAGTTCTTC
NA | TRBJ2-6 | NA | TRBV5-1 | CASSLGGRTRAGANVLTF | TGCGCCAGCAGCTTGGGGGGCAGAACGAGAGCTGGGGCCAACGTCCTGACTTTC
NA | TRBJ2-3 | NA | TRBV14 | CASSPIQGARTDTQYF | TGTGCCAGCAGCCCAATTCAAGGGGCCCGCACAGATACGCAGTATTTT
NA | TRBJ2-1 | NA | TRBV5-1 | CASSLDRVLGTNEQFF | TGCGCCAGCAGCTTGGACCGGGTCCTGGGTACCAATGAGCAGTTCTTC
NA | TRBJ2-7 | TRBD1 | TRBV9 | CASSAGDSSYEQYF | TGTGCCAGCAGCGCAGGGGACAGTTCCTACGAGCAGTACTTC
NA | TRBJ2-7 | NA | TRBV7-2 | CASSPLYSEGDEQYF | TGTGCCAGCAGCCCTCTTTACAGCGAGGGTGACGAGCAGTACTTC
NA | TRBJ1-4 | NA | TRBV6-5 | CASSPRVGRNEKLFF | TGTGCCAGCAGTCCCCGGGTAGGGAGGAATGAAAAACTGTTTTTT
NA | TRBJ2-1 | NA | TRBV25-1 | CASSPTQAANYNEQFF | TGTGCCAGCAGCCCAACTCAAGCGGCAAATTACAATGAGCAGTTCTTC
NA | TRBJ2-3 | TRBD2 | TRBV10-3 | CAISDSAAGGPTDTQYF | TGTGCCATCAGTGATTCGGCGGCGGGGGGCCCCACAGATACGCAGTATTTT
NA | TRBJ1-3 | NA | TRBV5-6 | CASSPQSDEGVGNTIYF | TGTGCCAGCAGCCCCCAGTCGGATGAGGGCGTTGGAAACACCATATATTTT
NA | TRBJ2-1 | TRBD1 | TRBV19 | CASSILQGAEDNEQFF | TGTGCCAGTAGTATTCTACAGGGGGCAGAGGACAATGAGCAGTTCTTC
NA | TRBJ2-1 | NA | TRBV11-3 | CASSPQAPDEQFF | TGTGCCAGCAGCCCCCAGGCTCCCGATGAGCAGTTCTTC
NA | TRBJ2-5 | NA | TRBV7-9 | CASSLLAAKEETQYF | TGTGCCAGCAGCTTATTGGCGGCAAAAGAAGAGACCCAGTACTTC
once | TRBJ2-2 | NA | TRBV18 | CASSLPRQIKNTGELFF | TGTGCCAGCTCACTTCCCAGACAGATTAAGAACACCGGGGAGCTGTTTTTT
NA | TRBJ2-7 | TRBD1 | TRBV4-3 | CASSQDAGTGAMEQYF | TGCGCCAGCAGCCAAGATGCTGGGACAGGGGCGATGGAGCAGTACTTC
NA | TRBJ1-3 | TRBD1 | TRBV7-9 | CASSLGTGQISGNTIYF | TGTGCCAGCAGCCTAGGGACAGGGCAGATCTCTGGAAACACCATATATTTT
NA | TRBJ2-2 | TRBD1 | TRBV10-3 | CAIAGTGNTGELFF | TGTGCCATCGCCGGGACAGGGAACACCGGGGAGCTGTTTTTT
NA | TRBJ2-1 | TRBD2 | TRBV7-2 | CASSLGLAGDNEQFF | TGTGCCAGCAGCTTGGGACTAGCGGGGGACAATGAGCAGTTCTTC
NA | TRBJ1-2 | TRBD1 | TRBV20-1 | CSARAGGGYTF | TGCAGTGCTAGGGCAGGGGGGGGCTACACCTTC
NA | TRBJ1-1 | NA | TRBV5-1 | CASSTDLNTEAFF | TGCGCCAGCAGCACGGACTTAAACACTGAAGCTTTCTTT
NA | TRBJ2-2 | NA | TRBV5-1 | CASSLSINTGELFF | TGCGCCAGCAGCCTGTCTATTAACACCGGGGAGCTGTTTTTT
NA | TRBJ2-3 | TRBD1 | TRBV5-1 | CASGTGQGFDTQYF | TGCGCCAGCGGAACCGGACAGGGATTCGATACGCAGTATTTT
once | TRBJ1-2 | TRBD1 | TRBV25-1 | CASSDEKGDRVNYGYTF | TGTGCCAGCAGTGACGAGAAGGGGGACAGGGTAAACTATGGCTACACCTTC
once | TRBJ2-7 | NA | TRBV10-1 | CASSQGPSYEQYF | TGCGCCAGCAGCCAGGGTCCAAGCTACGAGCAGTACTTC
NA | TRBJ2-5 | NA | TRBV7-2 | CASSFGDTQETQYF | TGTGCCAGCAGCTTCGGGGATACCCAAGAGACCCAGTACTTC
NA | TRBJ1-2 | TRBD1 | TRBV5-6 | CASSVGTVNYGYTF | TGTGCCAGCAGCGTCGGGACAGTCAACTATGGCTACACCTTC
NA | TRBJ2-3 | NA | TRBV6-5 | CASSWGGLGADTQYF | TGTGCCAGCAGTTGGGGGGGCCTTGGGGCAGATACGCAGTATTTT
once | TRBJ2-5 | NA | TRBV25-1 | CASSEWSSFQETQYF | TGTGCCAGCAGTGAATGGAGTTCTTTCCAAGAGACCCAGTACTTC
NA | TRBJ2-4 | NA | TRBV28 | CASSLQGRRPWESQYF | TGTGCCAGCAGTTTACAAGGCAGGCGACCTTGGGAGAGTCAGTACTTC
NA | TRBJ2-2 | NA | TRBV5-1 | CASSFEGTGELFF | TGCGCCAGCAGCTTCGAGGGCACCGGGGAGCTGTTTTTT
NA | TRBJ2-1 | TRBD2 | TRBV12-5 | CASGLALLAGNLNEQFF | TGTGCTAGTGGTTTGGCCCTACTAGCGGGGAATCTCAATGAGCAGTTCTTC
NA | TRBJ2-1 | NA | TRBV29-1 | CSNRLGNNEQFF | TGCAGCAACCGACTAGGAAATAATGAGCAGTTCTTC
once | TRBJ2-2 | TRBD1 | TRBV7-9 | CASSLVGQAPGELFF | TGTGCCAGCAGCTTAGTTGGACAGGCCCCCGGGGAGCTGTTTTTT